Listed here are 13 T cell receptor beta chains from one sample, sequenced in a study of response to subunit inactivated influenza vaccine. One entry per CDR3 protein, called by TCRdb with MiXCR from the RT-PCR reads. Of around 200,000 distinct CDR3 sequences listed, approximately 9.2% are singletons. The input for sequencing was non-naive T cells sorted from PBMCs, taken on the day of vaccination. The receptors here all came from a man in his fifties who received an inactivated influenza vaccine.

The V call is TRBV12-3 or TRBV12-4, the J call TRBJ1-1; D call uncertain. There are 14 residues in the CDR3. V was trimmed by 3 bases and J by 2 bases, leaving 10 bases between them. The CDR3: CASSFGDVNTEAFF. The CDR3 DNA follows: TGTGCCAGCAGTTTTGGTGATGTAAACACTGAAGCTTTCTTT.

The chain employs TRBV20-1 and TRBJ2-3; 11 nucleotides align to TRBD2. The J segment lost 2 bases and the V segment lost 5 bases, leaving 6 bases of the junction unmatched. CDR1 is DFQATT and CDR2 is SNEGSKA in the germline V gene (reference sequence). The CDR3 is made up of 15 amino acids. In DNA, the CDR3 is TGCAGTGCTCTCAAACTAGCGGGAGTCACAGATACGCAGTATTTT. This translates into CSALKLAGVTDTQYF.

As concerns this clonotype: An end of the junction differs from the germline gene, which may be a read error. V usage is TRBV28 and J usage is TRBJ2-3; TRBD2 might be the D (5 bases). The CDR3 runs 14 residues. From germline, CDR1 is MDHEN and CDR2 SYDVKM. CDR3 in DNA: TGTGCCAGCTTTCTTCGGGGTAGCCCAGATACGCAGTTTTTT. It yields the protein CASFLRGSPDTQFF.

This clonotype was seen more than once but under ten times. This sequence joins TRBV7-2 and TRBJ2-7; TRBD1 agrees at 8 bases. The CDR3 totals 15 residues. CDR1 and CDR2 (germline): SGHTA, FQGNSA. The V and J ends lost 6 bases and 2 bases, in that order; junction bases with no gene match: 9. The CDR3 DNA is TGTGCCAGCAGATTTCGACAGGGGACAACCTACGAGCAGTACTTC. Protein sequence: CASRFRQGTTYEQYF. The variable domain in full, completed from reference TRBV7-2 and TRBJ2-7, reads GAGVSQSPSNKVTEKGKDVELRCDPISGHTALYWYRQSLGQGLEFLIYFQGNSAPDKSGLPSDRFSAERTGGSVSTLTIQRTQQEDSAVYLCASRFRQGTTYEQYFGPGTRLTVT.

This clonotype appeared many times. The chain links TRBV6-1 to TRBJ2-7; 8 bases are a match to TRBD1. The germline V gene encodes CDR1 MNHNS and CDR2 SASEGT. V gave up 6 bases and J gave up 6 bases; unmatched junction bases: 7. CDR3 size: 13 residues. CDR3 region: CASSSNTGGEQYF. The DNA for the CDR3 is TGTGCCAGCAGCTCAAACACAGGGGGCGAGCAGTACTTC.

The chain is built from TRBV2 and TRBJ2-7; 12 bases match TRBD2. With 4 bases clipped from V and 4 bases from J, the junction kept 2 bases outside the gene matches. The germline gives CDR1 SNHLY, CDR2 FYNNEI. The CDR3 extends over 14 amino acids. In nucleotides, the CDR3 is TGTGCCAGCAGTGGACTAGCGGGAGAATACGAGCAGTACTTC. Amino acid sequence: CASSGLAGEYEQYF.

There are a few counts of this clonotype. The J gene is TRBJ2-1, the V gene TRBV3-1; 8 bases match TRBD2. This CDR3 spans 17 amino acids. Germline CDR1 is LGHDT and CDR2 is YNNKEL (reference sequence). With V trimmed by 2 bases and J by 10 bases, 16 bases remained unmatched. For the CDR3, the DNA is TGTGCCAGCAGCCAATCACTGGGACTAGGGGCCCGAGGGGAGCAGTTCTTC. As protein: CASSQSLGLGARGEQFF.

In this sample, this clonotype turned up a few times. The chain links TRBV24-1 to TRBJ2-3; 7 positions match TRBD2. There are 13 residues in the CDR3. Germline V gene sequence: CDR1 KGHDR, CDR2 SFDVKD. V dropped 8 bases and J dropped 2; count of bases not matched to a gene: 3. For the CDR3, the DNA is TGTGCCACCACGAGCGGGAACACAGATACGCAGTATTTT. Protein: CATTSGNTDTQYF.

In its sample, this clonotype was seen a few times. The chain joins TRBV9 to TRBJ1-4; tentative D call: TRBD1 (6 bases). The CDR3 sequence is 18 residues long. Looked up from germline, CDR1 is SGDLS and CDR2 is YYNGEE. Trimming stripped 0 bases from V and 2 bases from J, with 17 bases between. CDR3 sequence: CASSVGGQRGRTNEKLFF. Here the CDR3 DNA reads TGTGCCAGCAGCGTAGGTGGACAGCGGGGTAGGACTAATGAAAAACTGTTTTTT.

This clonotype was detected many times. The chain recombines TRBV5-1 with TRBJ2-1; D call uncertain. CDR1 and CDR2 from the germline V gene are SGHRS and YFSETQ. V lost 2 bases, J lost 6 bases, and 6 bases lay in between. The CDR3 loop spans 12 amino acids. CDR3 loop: CASSFGVNEQFF. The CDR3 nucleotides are TGCGCCAGCAGCTTTGGGGTCAATGAGCAGTTCTTC.

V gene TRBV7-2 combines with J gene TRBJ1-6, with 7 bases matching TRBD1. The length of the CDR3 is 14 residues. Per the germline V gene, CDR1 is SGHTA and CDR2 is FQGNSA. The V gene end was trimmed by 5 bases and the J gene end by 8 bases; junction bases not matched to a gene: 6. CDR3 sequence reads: CASSPGQVDSPLHF. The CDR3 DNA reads TGTGCCAGCAGCCCCGGACAGGTGGATTCACCCCTCCACTTT.

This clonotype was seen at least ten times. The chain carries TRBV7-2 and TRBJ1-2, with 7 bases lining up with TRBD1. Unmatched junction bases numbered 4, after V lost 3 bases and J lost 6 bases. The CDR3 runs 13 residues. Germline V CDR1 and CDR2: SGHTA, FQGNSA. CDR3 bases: TGTGCCAGCAGCTTCAGGGGGGGTCATGGCTACACCTTC. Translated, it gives CASSFRGGHGYTF.

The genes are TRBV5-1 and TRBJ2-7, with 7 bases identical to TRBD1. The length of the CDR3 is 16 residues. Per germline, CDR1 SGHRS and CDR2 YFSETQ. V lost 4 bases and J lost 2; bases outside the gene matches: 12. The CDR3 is CASSKDTGTETYEQYF. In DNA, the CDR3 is TGCGCCAGCAGCAAGGATACCGGGACAGAGACCTACGAGCAGTACTTC.